What follows are 23 T cell receptor beta chains derived from one specimen sequenced in a study of tumor-infiltrating lymphocytes in primary liver carcinoma. The investigators made TCR beta cDNA from approximately 0.5 ug total RNA, using a constant-region primer. Slightly modified ARM-PCR, run as three nested multiplex PCR rounds, produced the TCR beta libraries. TRBV1-TRBV30 forward primers and a C-beta reverse primer were used in the first two PCR rounds, which each ran for about 9 cycles. In TCRdb, the multiplex PCR reads were re-called with MiXCR into one record per CDR3 protein. The profile shows roughly 78,000 distinct CDR3 sequences, over 70% of them singletons. From unsorted bulk tissue weighing about 17-30 mg, DNA and RNA were co-extracted. Material for sequencing was liver tumor tissue from sampling region 4. The sample's subset: tumor region T4, right-lateral pole. The receptors stem from a woman aged 55 to 70 with primary liver carcinoma and hepatitis B virus infection.

In the case of this clonotype: Germline is not matched at one junction end, which may reflect a read error. V and J are TRBV6-5 and TRBJ2-5; a possible D gene is TRBD2 (6 bases). The CDR3 is 17 amino acids. Per the germline V gene, CDR1 is MNHEY and CDR2 is SVGAGI. CDR3 in amino acids: CACSLTSVTTWGETQYF. The CDR3, as DNA: TGTGCCTGCAGTTTGACTAGTGTAACCACCTGGGGAGAGACCCAGTACTTC.

About this clonotype itself: The junction departs from germline at one end; a sequencing error may be responsible. The V gene is TRBV12-3 or TRBV12-4, the J gene TRBJ2-3, with unresolved D. The CDR3 is made up of 15 amino acids. The CDR3 region has the DNA TGTGCCAGCAGTTTAGATTTCAGGAGCACAGATACGCAATATTTT. Its protein product is CASSLDFRSTDTQYF.

This clonotype was observed a single time. Without the conserved terminal phenylalanine or tryptophan, this CDR3 likely stems from a read error. This chain joins TRBV4-1 and TRBJ2-5; D is possibly TRBD1 (6 bases). This CDR3 spans 15 amino acids. The V end was cut by 6 bases, the J end by 3 bases, with 17 bases between. Germline CDR1 and CDR2: MGHRA and YSYEKL. The CDR3, as DNA: TGCGCCAGCAGTGGACCCCTGGGGGACAAAGAGACCCAGTACCTT. Translating it yields CASSGPLGDKETQYL.

About this clonotype: Mismatch with germline at one junction end may stem from a read error. The chain recombines TRBV29-1 with TRBJ2-1, with a possible D match to TRBD1 (6 bases). Germline lookup yields CDR1 SQVTM and CDR2 ANQGSEA. CDR3 length equals 14 residues. Here the CDR3 reads CSVDLERRGNEHFF. The CDR3 DNA sequence: TGCAGCGTTGACCTGGAACGTAGGGGGAATGAGCACTTCTTC.

As concerns this clonotype: One junction end does not reproduce the germline sequence, and a read error may be involved. J is TRBJ2-7 and V is TRBV5-5; possibly TRBD1 for D (7 bases). This CDR3 is 16 amino acids long. Germline V CDR1 and CDR2: SGHKS, YYEKEE (reference sequence). CDR3 DNA sequence: TGTGCCATCAGCCCCAGGACAGGAGGGGCCTCCTACGAGCAGTACTTC. This encodes CAISPRTGGASYEQYF. The full variable domain, its missing parts supplied by reference TRBV5-5 and TRBJ2-7, is DAGVTQSPTHLIKTRGQQVTLRCSPISGHKSVSWYQQVLGQGPQFIFQYYEKEERGRGNFPDRFSARQFPNYSSELNVNALLLGDSALYLCAISPRTGGASYEQYFGPGTRLTVT.

Concerning this clonotype itself: The junction departs from the called germline gene at one end, perhaps through a read error. The rearrangement uses TRBV11-2 and TRBJ1-6, with D maybe TRBD1 (6 bases). The CDR3 sequence is 15 residues long. In germline, CDR1 is SGHAT, CDR2 FQNNGV. CDR3 protein: CVSGFDPGANSPLHF. The DNA for the CDR3 is TGTGTCAGCGGCTTTGACCCGGGGGCCAATTCACCCCTCCACTTT.

The genes are TRBV4-1 and TRBJ2-5; possibly TRBD2 for D (6 bases). Between the trimmed V and J ends, which lost 5 bases and 5 bases, there was a span of 15 bases. The germline V gene has CDR1 MGHRA and CDR2 YSYEKL. The CDR3 totals 14 residues. CDR3 amino acids: CASSKRPREETQYF. Written as DNA, the CDR3 is TGCGCCAGCAGCAAGCGCCCTCGGGAGGAGACCCAGTACTTC.

In the case of this clonotype: One end of the junction varies from germline; a read error may be responsible. The CDR3 bases are TGTGCTAGCAGCCAGGAGGGGGGTTCTTCCTACGATCAGTACTTC. Its protein is CASSQEGGSSYDQYF. J is TRBJ2-7 and V is TRBV7-9; tentatively, D is TRBD1 or TRBD2 (6 bases each). Germline lookup yields CDR1 SEHNR and CDR2 FQNEAQ (reference sequence). The CDR3 runs to 15 residues.

This clonotype was recorded only once. V and J are TRBV21-1 and TRBJ2-3; TRBD2, the table's D call, lacks a check against the DNA. TRBV21-1 is a recognized pseudogene. The CDR3 has 20 amino acids. Written as DNA, the CDR3 is TGTGCCAGCAGCGAAGGCCTACTAGCGGGAGGTGGAAGTGGCACAGATGCGCAGTATTTT. As protein: CASSEGLLAGGGSGTDAQYF.

Turning to this clonotype: Relative to the germline gene, one junction end is altered; a read error may explain this. The chain recombines TRBV11-2 with TRBJ1-1, with a possible D match to TRBD1 (6 bases). Germline assignment: CDR1 SGHAT and CDR2 FQNNGV. The CDR3 runs 18 residues. CDR3 sequence reads: CASILHTRGASRNAEAFF. CDR3 nucleotide sequence: TGTGCCAGCATCTTACATACCCGGGGGGCCTCGAGGAACGCTGAAGCTTTCTTT.

The chain employs TRBV24-1 and TRBJ1-5; a weak D match, TRBD1 (5 bases). The V gene lost 6 bases and the J gene lost 5 bases, with 10 bases spanning the gap. Germline values: CDR1 KGHDR, CDR2 SFDVKD. The CDR3 runs 13 residues. As DNA, the CDR3 is TGTGCCACCAGTACCGGGGACTATCAGCCCCAGCATTTT. Translated: CATSTGDYQPQHF.

In its sample, this clonotype was seen many times. V is TRBV24-1 and J is TRBJ2-2, with 10 nucleotides matching TRBD1. Germline CDR1 is KGHDR and CDR2 is SFDVKD. V shed 3 bases and J 7 bases; nucleotides not matched to a gene: 10. The CDR3 length is 17 residues. The CDR3 reads CATSDHWTGGSGGELFF. Written as DNA, the CDR3 is TGTGCCACCAGTGATCATTGGACAGGGGGATCCGGCGGGGAGCTGTTTTTT.

The rearrangement joins TRBV6-5 to TRBJ2-1; 7 nucleotides agree with TRBD2. CDR3 length equals 14 residues. Per the germline V gene, CDR1 is MNHEY and CDR2 is SVGAGI. V trimming: 7 bases; J trimming: 9 bases; junction bases outside the gene matches: 12. CDR3 residues: CASTSPTGGLEQFF. DNA for the CDR3: TGTGCCAGCACCTCCCCGACGGGAGGACTTGAGCAGTTCTTC.

The chain uses TRBV28 and TRBJ2-2, with TRBD2 matching 9 bases. CDR3 length: 17 residues. The trim removed 6 bases at V and 5 bases at J, leaving 13 bases unmatched. From germline, CDR1 is MDHEN and CDR2 SYDVKM. CDR3 DNA: TGTGCCAGCAGCTCATCCGGGGCTAGCGGGATTACCGGGGAGCTGTTTTTT. Translation gives CASSSSGASGITGELFF.

The chain has TRBV11-3 and TRBJ2-1, with 8 positions matching TRBD2. The CDR3 loop spans 16 amino acids. The germline V gene encodes CDR1 SGHNT and CDR2 YENEEA. V was clipped by 5 bases and J by 7 bases; unmatched bases: 13. CDR3 in amino acids: CASSPRGTREWNEQFF. The CDR3 DNA reads TGTGCCAGCAGCCCCCGGGGGACTAGAGAATGGAATGAGCAGTTCTTC.

As to this clonotype: One junction end disagrees with the germline gene, perhaps due to a read error. The gene calls are TRBV7-8 and TRBJ2-7; 7 nucleotides match TRBD2. The length of the CDR3 is 15 residues. Germline V gives CDR1 SGHVS, CDR2 FQNEAQ. For the CDR3, the DNA is TGTACCAGCAGCTTAGAACCAGCGGGGTACAACGAGCAGTACTTC. It codes for CTSSLEPAGYNEQYF. Together with reference TRBV7-8 and TRBJ2-7, the CDR3 gives the full variable domain: GAGVSQSPRYKVAKRGQDVALRCDPISGHVSLFWYQQALGQGPEFLTYFQNEAQLDKSGLPSDRFFAERPEGSVSTLKIQRTQQEDSAVYLCTSSLEPAGYNEQYFGPGTRLTVT.

Comments on this clonotype: Since no conserved phenylalanine or tryptophan closes the CDR3, a read error is the likely cause. The rearrangement uses TRBV29-1 and TRBJ2-3, with unresolved D. V was clipped by 5 bases and J by 0 bases, with 6 bases between them. The germline CDR1 and CDR2 sequences are SQVTM and ANQGSEA. The CDR3 is made up of 12 amino acids. This chain's CDR3 is CSVKPSTDTQYL. In nucleotides, the CDR3 is TGCAGCGTTAAACCTAGCACAGATACGCAGTATTTG.

This chain uses TRBV29-1 with TRBJ2-1, with TRBD2 matching 9 bases. CDR1 is SQVTM and CDR2 is ANQGSEA in the germline V gene. The CDR3 totals 14 residues. With V trimmed by 6 bases and J by 7 bases, 10 bases remained unmatched. The CDR3 bases are TGCAGCGTCGTCGGGATTAGCGGGGGAAATGAGCAGTTCTTC. This translates into CSVVGISGGNEQFF.

Notes on this clonotype: A junction boundary mismatches the germline segment, possibly from a read error. As DNA, the CDR3 is TGTGTCAGCAGTCCTATCGGACTTGATACCGGGGAGCTGTTTTTT. Its translation is CVSSPIGLDTGELFF. This chain links TRBV6-4 with TRBJ2-2, with a tentative D call TRBD2 (5 bases). Germline assignment: CDR1 MRHNA and CDR2 SNTAGT. The CDR3 is made up of 15 amino acids.

Note on this clonotype: A much larger clone lies one base from this, so it may be a read error. The gene calls are TRBV6-4 and TRBJ1-2, with TRBD1 as a possible D gene (5 bases). The germline CDR1 and CDR2 sequences are MRHNA and SNTAGT. The V end was cut by 7 bases, the J end by 6 bases, with 24 bases between. This CDR3 is 16 amino acids long. The CDR3 reads CASTSDQGEGIHGYTF. The CDR3, as DNA: TGTGCCAGCACTTCTGACCAGGGTGAGGGTATACATGGCTACACCTTC.

The rearrangement joins TRBV20-1 to TRBJ2-2; D is possibly TRBD1 (5 bases). This CDR3 spans 13 amino acids. CDR1 DFQATT and CDR2 SNEGSKA come from the germline V gene (reference sequence). V dropped 5 bases and J dropped 5 bases, with 12 bases sitting between them. The CDR3 DNA follows: TGCAGTGCTCTTCCAGGGTTGACCGGGGAGCTGTTTTTT. Translation: CSALPGLTGELFF.

With regard to this clonotype: A much larger clonotype is one base distant, so this may be a read error. The J gene is TRBJ1-4, the V gene TRBV28; TRBD1 is a possible D gene (6 bases). The CDR3 is made up of 15 amino acids. Trimming pared 10 bases from V and 0 bases from J, leaving 15 bases between. CDR1 is MDHEN, CDR2 SYDVKM, per germline. CDR3 bases: TGTGCCAACACCCCACAGGGCACAACTAATGAAAAACTGTTTTTT. Translating gives CANTPQGTTNEKLFF. The whole variable domain, filled in from reference TRBV28 and TRBJ1-4, reads DVKVTQSSRYLVKRTGEKVFLECVQDMDHENMFWYRQDPGLGLRLIYFSYDVKMKEKGDIPEGYSVSREKKERFSLILESASTNQTSMYLCANTPQGTTNEKLFFGSGTQLSVL.

This chain links TRBV21-1 with TRBJ2-3. TRBV21-1 is annotated as a pseudogene. The CDR3 loop spans 12 amino acids. CDR3 in DNA: TGTGCCAGCGGGTACAGAGCAGATACGCAGTATTTT. It specifies CASGYRADTQYF.